This T cell receptor beta chain is drawn from a study of vaccination effects on CD4 cells after COVID-19. Study conclusions and caveats: Cross-reactivity with common cold coronaviruses was shown by only 1 of 255 vaccine-induced clones in healthy vaccinees.

Regarding this clone: Its antigen is as yet unknown.

The germline V and J ends were trimmed by 0 bases and 4 bases, with 12 bases remaining between them. Germline lookup yields CDR1 SGHTA and CDR2 FQGNSA. There are 15 residues in the CDR3. After more than 9 days in culture, the CD4+ T cells were isolated. As their vaccination, participants received two doses of either BNT162b2 or mRNA-1273. Testing of the vaccine recipients showed negative nucleocapsid antibodies and no prior SARS-CoV-2 infection. IL-2 medium took the place of half the medium on both days 3 and 7. Sequencing was performed with immunoSEQ multiplex PCR; in TCRdb, only in-frame clones are kept and a portion is missing. The profile shows more than 60,000 clones, around two thirds of them singletons.

The sequence came from a human donor who received a COVID-19 vaccine. This sample comprised CD4+ T cells from PBMCs cultured without peptide, obtained after COVID-19 vaccination. V gene TRBV7-2 combines with J gene TRBJ2-5; D may be TRBD1 (6 bases). CDR3 sequence reads: CASSLAKGVGETQYF. CDR3 sequence (DNA): TGTGCCAGCAGCTTAGCGAAGGGGGTTGGAGAGACCCAGTACTTC.